The 12 T cell receptor beta chains below all came from one sample that was sequenced in a study of a mutant IDH1 vaccine in newly diagnosed glioma (dated by TCRdb to the early 2020s). Library creation used the immunoSEQ multiplex PCR assay. Held by TCRdb, this immuneACCESS table contains in-frame sequences only and omits some clones. Under half of the omission traces to an unresolved V gene where checked; the cause of the rest is unknown. Across this sample there are about 32,000 clones, with approximately 89% seen only once. 2.2% of the sample comes from the top ten. What the time point label conveys for this sample: week 47, end of study. Each vaccine dose, consisting of 300 ug of a 20-mer mutant IDH1 peptide in Montanide, was administered subcutaneously with topical imiquimod. Their antigens are not known. The material sequenced was PBMCs, taken from a glioma patient whose treatment included an IDH1 peptide vaccine. These receptor sequences come from a man between 35 and 55 years old with glioma.

This clone was counted only a few times. The rearrangement joins TRBV5-1 to TRBJ2-2, with 8 nucleotides matching TRBD1. There are 16 residues in the CDR3. J lost 5 bases, V lost 0 bases, and 6 bases had no gene match. CDR1 SGHRS and CDR2 YFSETQ come from the germline V gene. The CDR3 region has the DNA TGCGCCAGCAGCTTGGGGGACAGGCTTAATACCGGGGAGCTGTTTTTT. Amino acid sequence: CASSLGDRLNTGELFF.

The chain employs TRBV5-1 and TRBJ1-1; D gene ambiguous. CDR3 length: 14 amino acids. V gave up 0 bases and J gave up 10 bases, with 16 bases separating them. Per germline, CDR1 SGHRS and CDR2 YFSETQ. For the CDR3, the DNA is TGCGCCAGCAGCTTGGGGTTCGGTTGGAAGGGAGCTTTCTTT. It codes for CASSLGFGWKGAFF.

The V gene is TRBV10-3, the J gene TRBJ1-2; 9 bases map to TRBD1. V was pared by 6 bases and J by 5 bases, with 13 bases of the junction left unmatched. The germline V gene encodes CDR1 ENHRY and CDR2 SYGVKD. CDR3 length: 16 amino acids. The CDR3 loop reads CAIRGGQGALRYGYTF. CDR3 in DNA: TGTGCCATCAGAGGGGGACAGGGAGCCCTTCGGTATGGCTACACCTTC.

This chain uses TRBV5-1 with TRBJ1-2; D is possibly TRBD1 (5 bases). V lost 4 bases and J lost 1, with 14 bases in between. There are 15 residues in the CDR3. Germline values: CDR1 SGHRS, CDR2 YFSETQ. The DNA for the CDR3 is TGCGCCAGCAGCCGTTCGGGGACCCTTAACTATGGCTACACCTTC. Translated, it gives CASSRSGTLNYGYTF.

The chain is built from TRBV4-2 and TRBJ1-1; D remains unclear. CDR3 size: 14 residues. The germline V and J ends were trimmed by 1 base and 1 base, with 7 bases remaining between them. Germline V gene lookup returns CDR1 LGHNA and CDR2 YNFKEQ. The CDR3 DNA is TGTGCCAGCAGCCAAGGAATCGGGAACACTGAAGCTTTCTTT. Residues: CASSQGIGNTEAFF.

V usage is TRBV28 and J usage is TRBJ1-1; a weak D match, TRBD1 (5 bases). Trimming removed 5 bases at V and 1 base at J, with 11 bases between. The CDR3 is made up of 14 amino acids. Germline lookup yields CDR1 MDHEN and CDR2 SYDVKM. CDR3: CASSPMGTNTEAFF. CDR3 in DNA: TGTGCCAGCAGTCCCATGGGGACGAACACTGAAGCTTTCTTT.

The chain links TRBV14 to TRBJ2-2, with 8 positions matching TRBD2. The germline gives CDR1 SGHDN, CDR2 FVKESK. The CDR3 consists of 16 residues. With 4 bases clipped from V and 1 base from J, the junction kept 5 bases outside the gene matches. CDR3 sequence: CASSRITSGNTGELFF. CDR3 DNA: TGTGCCAGCAGCCGGATCACTAGCGGGAACACCGGGGAGCTGTTTTTT. The full variable domain, rest sourced from reference TRBV14 and TRBJ2-2, is EAGVTQFPSHSVIEKGQTVTLRCDPISGHDNLYWYRRVMGKEIKFLLHFVKESKQDESGMPNNRFLAERTGGTYSTLKVQPAELEDSGVYFCASSRITSGNTGELFFGEGSRLTVL.

This chain links TRBV5-1 with TRBJ2-3, with 9 nucleotides matching TRBD1. Looked up from germline, CDR1 is SGHRS and CDR2 is YFSETQ. The CDR3 spans 16 residues. The V and J ends lost 1 base and 0 bases, in that order; junction bases with no gene match: 3. The CDR3 sequence is CASSLNGQGSTDTQYF. CDR3 DNA: TGCGCCAGCAGCTTGAACGGACAGGGGAGCACAGATACGCAGTATTTT.

This chain joins TRBV28 and TRBJ1-3, with no clear D. Trimming removed 8 bases from V and 0 bases from J, with 20 bases in between. Per germline, CDR1 MDHEN and CDR2 SYDVKM. CDR3 size: 17 residues. CDR3 residues: CASVPGVGRNSGNTIYF. DNA of the CDR3: TGTGCCAGCGTCCCTGGGGTTGGACGGAACTCTGGAAACACCATATATTTT.

The chain carries TRBV10-3 and TRBJ1-1; D gene ambiguous. V was pared by 1 base and J by 3 bases, with 9 bases between. The CDR3 loop spans 14 amino acids. Germline CDR1 is ENHRY and CDR2 is SYGVKD. The CDR3 region has the DNA TGTGCCATCAGTGAGTTGAGACAAGACACTGAAGCTTTCTTT. This gives the protein CAISELRQDTEAFF.

This clone was recorded only once. The CDR3 loop is CASSPRGGGTKNIQYF. The CDR3 region has the DNA TGCGCCAGCAGCCCTCGGGGCGGGGGGACCAAAAACATTCAGTACTTC. The chain links TRBV5-1 to TRBJ2-4, with 8 bases fitting TRBD2. Germline V CDR1 and CDR2: SGHRS, YFSETQ. The CDR3 is made up of 16 amino acids. The V and J ends lost 4 bases and 2 bases, in that order; junction bases with no gene match: 8.

V and J are TRBV19 and TRBJ2-1; a weak D match, TRBD2 (5 bases). Trimming cost V 4 bases and J 2 bases, with 12 bases left between them. CDR1 is LNHDA and CDR2 is SQIVND in the germline V gene (reference sequence). The CDR3 totals 15 residues. DNA of the CDR3: TGTGCCAGTAGTAGTCAGGCGGGCCCCTACAATGAGCAGTTCTTC. Protein sequence: CASSSQAGPYNEQFF. The full variable domain, its missing parts supplied by reference TRBV19 and TRBJ2-1, is DGGITQSPKYLFRKEGQNVTLSCEQNLNHDAMYWYRQDPGQGLRLIYYSQIVNDFQKGDIAEGYSVSREKKESFPLTVTSAQKNPTAFYLCASSSQAGPYNEQFFGPGTRLTVL.